Listed below are T cell receptor beta chains from one sample, sequenced in a study of identical twins. TCRdb analysed the 5' RACE reads with MiXCR anew, one entry per CDR3 protein. Among roughly 690,000 distinct CDR3 sequences listed, over 5% were seen once. Sequenced: naive T cells sorted from blood. These TCRs come from a man younger than 35 in good health. Each CDR3 is given with its conserved first and last residue. Fields, in order: CDR3 length, J gene, V gene, D gene, clone size, CDR3 DNA, CDR3 protein. A D gene is named only where the DNA matches it firmly. A row's size may be missing; if present it is once, few, many or a size class.

len: 13
j_gene: TRBJ1-4
v_gene: TRBV6-1
d_gene: -
abundance: -
CDR3nt: TGTGCCAGCAGGGTCGCAACTAATGAAAAACTGTTTTTT
CDR3aa: CASRVATNEKLFF

len: 12
j_gene: TRBJ1-5
v_gene: TRBV12-5
d_gene: -
abundance: -
CDR3nt: TGTGCTAGTGGTTTGGGCGGGCAGCCCCAGCATTTT
CDR3aa: CASGLGGQPQHF

len: 10
j_gene: TRBJ2-1
v_gene: TRBV20-1
d_gene: -
abundance: many
CDR3nt: TGCAGTGTTGCACACAATGAGCAGTTCTTC
CDR3aa: CSVAHNEQFF

len: 14
j_gene: TRBJ1-5
v_gene: TRBV20-1
d_gene: TRBD1
abundance: -
CDR3nt: TGCAGTGCTCCGGGACAGGGGAAAAATCAGCCCCAGCATTTT
CDR3aa: CSAPGQGKNQPQHF

len: 16
j_gene: TRBJ2-1
v_gene: TRBV4-3
d_gene: -
abundance: few
CDR3nt: TGCGCCAGCAGCCACAGCCTGCGGGGGCCCGAAAATGAGCAGTTCTTC
CDR3aa: CASSHSLRGPENEQFF

len: 14
j_gene: TRBJ2-7
v_gene: TRBV19
d_gene: -
abundance: few
CDR3nt: TGTGCCAGTAGTATGGGGGGAGAGTCAAACGAGCAGTACTTC
CDR3aa: CASSMGGESNEQYF

len: 15
j_gene: TRBJ1-5
v_gene: TRBV5-1
d_gene: TRBD1
abundance: many
CDR3nt: TGCGCCAGCAGCTTGCAAGGGGGCTCCAATCAGCCCCAGCATTTT
CDR3aa: CASSLQGGSNQPQHF

len: 13
j_gene: TRBJ2-2
v_gene: TRBV5-1
d_gene: -
abundance: many
CDR3nt: TGCGCCAGCCGCAGGGCTCAAGCCGGGGAGCTGTTTTTT
CDR3aa: CASRRAQAGELFF

len: 17
j_gene: TRBJ2-1
v_gene: TRBV7-9
d_gene: -
abundance: few
CDR3nt: TGTGCCAGCAGCTCTTTTGGGGGAACTTGGACCGGGAATGAGCAGTTCTTC
CDR3aa: CASSSFGGTWTGNEQFF

len: 13
j_gene: TRBJ2-7
v_gene: TRBV7-3
d_gene: -
abundance: -
CDR3nt: TGTGCCAGCAGCTTACAACGGGAGTACGAGCAGTACTTC
CDR3aa: CASSLQREYEQYF

len: 15
j_gene: TRBJ1-5
v_gene: TRBV5-5
d_gene: -
abundance: few
CDR3nt: TGTGCCAGCAGCTCCTCGGGGGTGCGCAATCAGCCCCAGCATTTT
CDR3aa: CASSSSGVRNQPQHF

len: 10
j_gene: TRBJ2-1
v_gene: TRBV20-1
d_gene: TRBD1
abundance: many
CDR3nt: TGCAGTGCTTCCCGACAGGGGGAGTTCTTC
CDR3aa: CSASRQGEFF

len: 13
j_gene: TRBJ2-1
v_gene: TRBV12-3/TRBV12-4
d_gene: -
abundance: many
CDR3nt: TGTGCCAGCAGACTCGGGAGTCACAATGAGCAGTTCTTC
CDR3aa: CASRLGSHNEQFF

len: 15
j_gene: TRBJ2-3
v_gene: TRBV7-9
d_gene: -
abundance: few
CDR3nt: TGTGCCAGCAGCTTAGATGCCAGTCCGGGGATGGGGCAGTATTTT
CDR3aa: CASSLDASPGMGQYF

len: 14
j_gene: TRBJ2-1
v_gene: TRBV19
d_gene: -
abundance: -
CDR3nt: TGTGCCATTTCTCGACTAGAGGACCACAATGAGCAGTTCTTC
CDR3aa: CAISRLEDHNEQFF

len: 16
j_gene: TRBJ2-1
v_gene: TRBV20-1
d_gene: -
abundance: -
CDR3nt: TGCAGTGCTAGCCCACCATGGGAAGGAGTTGACAATGAGCAGTTCTTC
CDR3aa: CSASPPWEGVDNEQFF

len: 16
j_gene: TRBJ2-2
v_gene: TRBV2
d_gene: -
abundance: -
CDR3nt: TGTGCCAGCAAGATCACCCGGGACGGGAACACCGGGGAGCTGTTTTTT
CDR3aa: CASKITRDGNTGELFF

len: 11
j_gene: TRBJ2-3
v_gene: TRBV2
d_gene: -
abundance: -
CDR3nt: TGTGCCAGCACAAAAGCAGATACGCAGTATTTT
CDR3aa: CASTKADTQYF

len: 14
j_gene: TRBJ2-1
v_gene: TRBV6-2/TRBV6-3
d_gene: -
abundance: few
CDR3nt: TGTGCCAGCAGTTACTCAGGGTCCGGAGATGAGCAGTTCTTC
CDR3aa: CASSYSGSGDEQFF

len: 15
j_gene: TRBJ2-6
v_gene: TRBV12-3/TRBV12-4
d_gene: -
abundance: few
CDR3nt: TGTGCCAGCAGTTTGTGGGTTGCCGGGGCCAACGTCCTGACTTTC
CDR3aa: CASSLWVAGANVLTF

len: 14
j_gene: TRBJ2-1
v_gene: TRBV14
d_gene: -
abundance: few
CDR3nt: TGTGCCAGCACCCAAGGATTACCCTACAATGAGCAGTTCTTC
CDR3aa: CASTQGLPYNEQFF

len: 16
j_gene: TRBJ1-2
v_gene: TRBV5-1
d_gene: TRBD1
abundance: few
CDR3nt: TGCGCCAGCAGCCCGGAATGGGTGGGACAGGGCTCTGGCTACACCTTC
CDR3aa: CASSPEWVGQGSGYTF

len: 14
j_gene: TRBJ2-7
v_gene: TRBV20-1
d_gene: -
abundance: -
CDR3nt: TGCAGTGCTAGAGATAGGCTACATTCCTACGAGCAGTACTTC
CDR3aa: CSARDRLHSYEQYF

len: 15
j_gene: TRBJ1-1
v_gene: TRBV7-9
d_gene: -
abundance: few
CDR3nt: TGTGCCAGCAGCCCAGAGGACACGGGGGGGACTGAAGCTTTCTTT
CDR3aa: CASSPEDTGGTEAFF

len: 15
j_gene: TRBJ2-2
v_gene: TRBV7-8
d_gene: -
abundance: many
CDR3nt: TGTGCCAGCAGGACGGGACTCTCGAGGACCGGGGAGCTGTTTTTT
CDR3aa: CASRTGLSRTGELFF

len: 13
j_gene: TRBJ2-3
v_gene: TRBV5-1
d_gene: TRBD2
abundance: -
CDR3nt: TGCGCCAGCAGAAAACCCGGGGGGGATACGCAGTATTTT
CDR3aa: CASRKPGGDTQYF

len: 16
j_gene: TRBJ2-7
v_gene: TRBV6-5
d_gene: TRBD1
abundance: many
CDR3nt: TGTGCCAGCAGTTACTTACCGGGACAGGGAGCTAACGAGCAGTACTTC
CDR3aa: CASSYLPGQGANEQYF

len: 15
j_gene: TRBJ2-4
v_gene: TRBV6-5
d_gene: -
abundance: many
CDR3nt: TGTGCCAGCAGTTTCACTGCCTGGGCCAAAAACATTCAGTACTTC
CDR3aa: CASSFTAWAKNIQYF

len: 14
j_gene: TRBJ2-5
v_gene: TRBV9
d_gene: -
abundance: many
CDR3nt: TGTGCCAGCAGCGTAGATCCAAATCAAGAGACCCAGTACTTC
CDR3aa: CASSVDPNQETQYF

len: 15
j_gene: TRBJ2-4
v_gene: TRBV12-3/TRBV12-4
d_gene: -
abundance: many
CDR3nt: TGTGCCAGCACCAAGGGCCTTTCAGCCAAAAACATTCAGTACTTC
CDR3aa: CASTKGLSAKNIQYF

len: 17
j_gene: TRBJ2-7
v_gene: TRBV7-7
d_gene: -
abundance: -
CDR3nt: TGTGCCAGCAGCTTAGTGAGACAGCTTTTCCTCTCCTACGAGCAGTACTTC
CDR3aa: CASSLVRQLFLSYEQYF

len: 17
j_gene: TRBJ2-1
v_gene: TRBV4-2
d_gene: -
abundance: few
CDR3nt: TGTGCCAGCAGCCCCGGGCAAGGATCTAGCTCCTACAATGAGCAGTTCTTC
CDR3aa: CASSPGQGSSSYNEQFF

len: 15
j_gene: TRBJ1-1
v_gene: TRBV9
d_gene: TRBD1
abundance: -
CDR3nt: TGTGCCAGCAGCGTACTGGGACAGGGGCCCACTGAAGCTTTCTTT
CDR3aa: CASSVLGQGPTEAFF

len: 10
j_gene: TRBJ2-5
v_gene: TRBV29-1
d_gene: -
abundance: -
CDR3nt: TGCAGCGTTCCAAAAGAGACCCAGTACTTC
CDR3aa: CSVPKETQYF

len: 15
j_gene: TRBJ2-7
v_gene: TRBV5-6
d_gene: -
abundance: -
CDR3nt: TGTGCCAGCAGCAGGGACACTCAGAGCTCCTACGAGCAGTACTTC
CDR3aa: CASSRDTQSSYEQYF

len: 17
j_gene: TRBJ2-1
v_gene: TRBV12-3/TRBV12-4
d_gene: -
abundance: many
CDR3nt: TGTGCCAGCAGTCTCCCCCCAGGGTCGAGCTCCTACAATGAGCAGTTCTTC
CDR3aa: CASSLPPGSSSYNEQFF

len: 17
j_gene: TRBJ1-2
v_gene: TRBV6-2/TRBV6-3
d_gene: -
abundance: few
CDR3nt: TGTGCCAGCGGTGCCCCGGTCGGTATAAACAATTTTTATGGCTACACCTTC
CDR3aa: CASGAPVGINNFYGYTF

len: 11
j_gene: TRBJ2-5
v_gene: TRBV24-1
d_gene: -
abundance: -
CDR3nt: TGTGCCACCTCGTACCAAGAGACCCAGTACTTC
CDR3aa: CATSYQETQYF

len: 14
j_gene: TRBJ2-7
v_gene: TRBV12-3/TRBV12-4
d_gene: -
abundance: many
CDR3nt: TGTGCCAGCAGTTTAGGGCACCCAATCGGCGAGCAGTACTTC
CDR3aa: CASSLGHPIGEQYF

len: 15
j_gene: TRBJ2-7
v_gene: TRBV28
d_gene: TRBD2
abundance: -
CDR3nt: TGTGCCAGCGGGGTATCGGCGGGAGGGAGGTACGAGCAGTACTTC
CDR3aa: CASGVSAGGRYEQYF

len: 11
j_gene: TRBJ1-1
v_gene: TRBV20-1
d_gene: -
abundance: few
CDR3nt: TGCAGTGCTAATGTGAACACTGAAGCTTTCTTT
CDR3aa: CSANVNTEAFF

len: 13
j_gene: TRBJ1-2
v_gene: TRBV7-9
d_gene: -
abundance: many
CDR3nt: TGTGCCAGCAGCGAAGGACAGTACTATGGCTACACCTTC
CDR3aa: CASSEGQYYGYTF

len: 12
j_gene: TRBJ2-2
v_gene: TRBV20-1
d_gene: -
abundance: -
CDR3nt: TGCAGTGCTAGAGACCAGGGCGGGGAGCTGTTTTTT
CDR3aa: CSARDQGGELFF

len: 13
j_gene: TRBJ1-1
v_gene: TRBV12-3/TRBV12-4
d_gene: TRBD1
abundance: -
CDR3nt: TGTGCCAAAACGCACAGGGGAAACACTGAAGCTTTCTTT
CDR3aa: CAKTHRGNTEAFF

len: 14
j_gene: TRBJ2-3
v_gene: TRBV5-6
d_gene: -
abundance: few
CDR3nt: TGTGCCAGCAGCTCCCTCCTTGGGGGAGATACGCAGTATTTT
CDR3aa: CASSSLLGGDTQYF

len: 15
j_gene: TRBJ2-5
v_gene: TRBV11-2
d_gene: -
abundance: -
CDR3nt: TGTGCCAGCAGCTTAGTACCAGCGGGCCAAGAGACCCAGTACTTC
CDR3aa: CASSLVPAGQETQYF

len: 17
j_gene: TRBJ2-7
v_gene: TRBV7-2
d_gene: TRBD2
abundance: many
CDR3nt: TGTGCCAGCAGCGAACCACTTCTAGCGGGAGTCTTCTACGAGCAGTACTTC
CDR3aa: CASSEPLLAGVFYEQYF

len: 13
j_gene: TRBJ2-5
v_gene: TRBV24-1
d_gene: -
abundance: -
CDR3nt: TGTGCCACCAGTGATTTACAGGAAGAGACCCAGTACTTC
CDR3aa: CATSDLQEETQYF

len: 13
j_gene: TRBJ2-1
v_gene: TRBV20-1
d_gene: TRBD1
abundance: many
CDR3nt: TGCAGTACTAAACAGGGGATGTACAATGAGCAGTTCTTC
CDR3aa: CSTKQGMYNEQFF

len: 15
j_gene: TRBJ2-2
v_gene: TRBV20-1
d_gene: TRBD1
abundance: many
CDR3nt: TGCAGTGCCCGGGGACAGGGCGTTTTGACCGGGGAGCTGTTTTTT
CDR3aa: CSARGQGVLTGELFF

len: 12
j_gene: TRBJ2-7
v_gene: TRBV5-1
d_gene: -
abundance: many
CDR3nt: TGCGCCAGCAGCCAGACCAGGTACGAGCAGTACTTC
CDR3aa: CASSQTRYEQYF

len: 14
j_gene: TRBJ2-5
v_gene: TRBV24-1
d_gene: -
abundance: -
CDR3nt: TGTGCCACCAGTGATTTTCGCGGGGAAGAGACCCAGTACTTC
CDR3aa: CATSDFRGEETQYF

len: 16
j_gene: TRBJ2-1
v_gene: TRBV30
d_gene: TRBD2
abundance: many
CDR3nt: TGTGCCGGCCAAGGCCTAACTAGCGGAGCCTACAATGAGCAGTTCTTC
CDR3aa: CAGQGLTSGAYNEQFF